Following are 18 T cell receptor beta chains from one sample sequenced in a study of low-dose radiotherapy and immunotherapy resistance in tumors. Indicated time point: before trial treatment. Gene-specific TRAV and TRBV primers were used for first-strand cDNA, covering alpha and beta chains. It was with a constant-region primer and a V-primer adapter that TCRs were amplified over approximately 18 PCR cycles. TCRdb used MiXCR to reprocess the reads, holding one entry per CDR3 protein. The table lists 80,000 to 90,000 distinct CDR3 sequences, roughly a sixth of them singletons. The material sequenced was PBMCs, taken before treatment. These receptors were taken from a male donor with prostate cancer.

This clonotype appeared many times. V usage is TRBV2 and J usage is TRBJ2-1; tentatively, D is TRBD2 (6 bases). The CDR3 length is 15 residues. Germline V gene sequence: CDR1 SNHLY, CDR2 FYNNEI. Deletions cut 5 bases from V and 6 bases from J, with 17 bases between. This CDR3 reads CASSQYALEGNEQFF. CDR3 DNA sequence: TGTGCCAGCAGTCAGTACGCTTTGGAGGGCAATGAGCAGTTCTTC.

This sequence joins TRBV12-3 or TRBV12-4 and TRBJ2-1, with D maybe TRBD2 (5 bases). V dropped 1 base and J dropped 2 bases, with 9 bases sitting between them. This CDR3 region has 15 residues. CDR3 in DNA: TGTGCCAGCAGTTTAGTTTTAGCGCCCTACAATGAGCAGTTCTTC. Translated, it gives CASSLVLAPYNEQFF.

Comments on this clonotype: Only one base separates this from a far larger clonotype, so it likely reflects a read error. The genes are TRBV5-4 and TRBJ2-7; D possibly corresponds to TRBD2 (5 bases). The J call is in doubt because the DNA end fits TRBJ2-1 better. This CDR3 spans 15 amino acids. Germline CDR1 and CDR2: SGHNT and YYREEE (reference sequence). The CDR3 bases are TGTGCCAGCAGCTTGGGGGCTAGCCGGGACAATGAGCAGTTCTTC. Translating it yields CASSLGASRDNEQFF.

The chain joins TRBV7-9 to TRBJ2-2; D may correspond to TRBD1 or TRBD2 (6 bases each). Germline-derived CDR1 and CDR2 are SEHNR and FQNEAQ (reference sequence). The V end lost 8 bases, the J end lost 0 bases, and 13 bases lay between the germline ends. This CDR3 has 15 residues. CDR3 amino acids: CASPRGPANTGELFF. The CDR3 bases are TGTGCCAGCCCCCGGGGGCCCGCGAACACCGGGGAGCTGTTTTTT.

Many counts were recorded for this clonotype. The rearrangement joins TRBV5-1 to TRBJ1-2; TRBD1 aligns across 9 bases. This CDR3 is built from 16 residues. V lost 4 bases and J lost 7; bases outside the gene matches: 14. Germline values: CDR1 SGHRS, CDR2 YFSETQ. The CDR3: CASSRSIGTGSSGYTF. The CDR3 DNA is TGCGCCAGCAGCCGATCTATCGGGACAGGGTCCTCTGGCTACACCTTC.

The chain has TRBV6-2 or TRBV6-3 and TRBJ2-7, with 9 bases fitting TRBD1. V lost 6 bases to trimming and J lost 0 bases; unmatched junction nucleotides: 9. In germline, CDR1 is MNHEY, CDR2 SVGEGT. This CDR3 comprises 16 residues. The CDR3 sequence: CASSDPGTGNSYEQYF. The CDR3 nucleotides are TGTGCCAGCAGCGATCCCGGGACAGGGAACTCCTACGAGCAGTACTTC.

This clonotype occurred many times. The CDR3 nucleotides read TGTGCCAGCAGCGTTAGCGGGGGGCCCTCCTACGAGCAGTACTTC. Encoded protein: CASSVSGGPSYEQYF. This chain connects TRBV9 to TRBJ2-7, with 10 bases identical to TRBD2. Germline trimming cut 2 bases from V and 0 bases from J; bases unmatched to any gene: 2. CDR1 SGDLS and CDR2 YYNGEE come from the germline V gene. The CDR3 spans 15 residues.

This clonotype showed up many times. The rearrangement joins TRBV11-2 to TRBJ1-6; perhaps TRBD1 as D (5 bases). The V and J ends lost 4 bases and 12 bases respectively, with 13 bases between them. Germline V gives CDR1 SGHAT, CDR2 FQNNGV. This CDR3 has 13 residues. In DNA form, the CDR3 reads TGTGCCAGCAGCTCGCAGGGCATTGAACCCCTCCACTTT. Translation gives CASSSQGIEPLHF.

There are many counts of this clonotype. The chain employs TRBV11-2 and TRBJ2-7; maybe TRBD1 (6 bases). CDR1 and CDR2 from the germline V gene are SGHAT and FQNNGV. This CDR3 has 13 residues. The germline V and J ends were trimmed by 2 bases and 5 bases, with 10 bases remaining between them. CDR3 sequence reads: CASSLRQDNEQYF. DNA for the CDR3: TGTGCCAGCAGCTTAAGACAGGATAACGAGCAGTACTTC.

Worth noting for this clonotype: This may come from a read error, since a much larger clone is one base off. This chain uses TRBV13 with TRBJ2-3, with D possibly TRBD1 on 7 matching bases. Germline V gene sequence: CDR1 PRHDT, CDR2 FYEKMQ (reference sequence). The CDR3 spans 13 residues. Here the CDR3 reads CASSFRGTDTLYF. For the CDR3, the DNA is TGTGCCAGCAGCTTCCGGGGGACAGATACGCTGTATTTT.

This chain links TRBV7-2 with TRBJ2-7; D is possibly TRBD2 (6 bases). V was clipped by 1 base and J by 2 bases, with 9 bases between them. The CDR3 extends over 14 amino acids. CDR1 SGHTA and CDR2 FQGNSA come from the germline V gene. The CDR3 nucleotides read TGTGCCAGCAGCTTAGGGACTATAACCTACGAGCAGTACTTC. Its translation: CASSLGTITYEQYF.

V usage is TRBV7-2 and J usage is TRBJ2-7, with D perhaps being TRBD1 or TRBD2 (6 bases each). The CDR3 length is 13 residues. Germline loops: CDR1 SGHTA, CDR2 FQGNSA. V gave up 5 bases and J gave up 7 bases, with 15 bases separating them. CDR3 sequence (DNA): TGTGCCAGCAGCACCGGAAGAGGGGGGGAGCAGTACTTC. Amino acid sequence: CASSTGRGGEQYF.

The rearrangement uses TRBV18 and TRBJ1-5, with D hard to call. The V end lost 3 bases, the J end lost 0 bases, and 15 bases lay between the germline ends. There are 17 residues in the CDR3. Germline-derived CDR1 and CDR2 are KGHSH and LQKENI. The DNA of the CDR3 is TGTGCCAGCTCACCGGGGTCCGGGGTATATAGCAATCAGCCCCAGCATTTT. Its protein is CASSPGSGVYSNQPQHF.

This clonotype was recorded at least ten times. The CDR3 loop reads CASGRAEADTQYF. CDR3 DNA sequence: TGTGCCAGTGGGAGGGCAGAGGCAGATACGCAGTATTTT. V usage is TRBV19 and J usage is TRBJ2-3; TRBD2 agrees at 7 bases. CDR1 and CDR2 (germline): LNHDA, SQIVND (reference sequence). The V gene end was trimmed by 8 bases and the J gene end by 4 bases; junction bases not matched to a gene: 6. This CDR3 has 13 amino acids.

Concerning this clonotype itself: A far more abundant clone sits one base away, making this likely a read error. This chain joins TRBV14 and TRBJ2-1, with 8 bases that match TRBD2. The DNA end is a closer match to TRBJ2-7, so the J assignment may be wrong. Germline-derived CDR1 and CDR2 are SGHDN and FVKESK. CDR3 length equals 13 residues. The chain's CDR3 is CAISQTGGLEQYF. For the CDR3, the DNA is TGTGCCATCAGCCAAACGGGAGGGCTCGAGCAGTACTTC.

This clonotype was counted many times. The rearrangement uses TRBV25-1 and TRBJ2-2; no reliable D call. Germline V gene sequence: CDR1 MGHDK, CDR2 SYGVNS. The CDR3 loop spans 10 amino acids. V was trimmed by 8 bases and J by 7 bases, leaving 5 bases between them. The CDR3 reads CASWSGELFF. The CDR3 nucleotides are TGTGCCAGCTGGAGCGGGGAGCTGTTTTTT.

At least ten counts were recorded for this clonotype. The chain has TRBV7-9 and TRBJ1-4; D ambiguous. Trimming stripped 3 bases from V and 2 bases from J, with 7 bases between. CDR3 length: 14 residues. The germline V gene encodes CDR1 SEHNR and CDR2 FQNEAQ (reference sequence). CDR3 region: CASSLRGTNEKLFF. The DNA of the CDR3 is TGTGCCAGCAGCTTGCGCGGGACTAATGAAAAACTGTTTTTT.

The CDR3 DNA is TGTGCCAGCAGCCCGACGGGAGGGGCCAGTGAGCAGTTCTTC. Translating it yields CASSPTGGASEQFF. J is TRBJ2-1 and V is TRBV28; 8 bases fit TRBD2. Trimming at V came to 6 bases and at J to 9 bases, leaving 10 bases not matched to a gene. Germline lookup yields CDR1 MDHEN and CDR2 SYDVKM. This CDR3 is built from 14 residues.